This is a list of T cell receptor beta chains from one sample in a study of T cells in localized non-small cell lung cancer. The data were produced by immunoSEQ multiplex PCR, yet TCRdb's version contains in-frame clones alone and is incomplete. The sample lists 35,000 to 40,000 clones; more than 90% were seen once. Sequencing used peripheral blood, obtained before any cancer treatment. The origin of the receptors is a female donor at least 60 years old with stage I lung adenocarcinoma. The CDR3 runs from the conserved cysteine through the conserved F or W. The order of the fields is D gene, J gene, clone size, V gene, CDR3 protein, CDR3 DNA. The D gene is left open where the match is weak. Clone size is given for some rows only: seen once, a few or many times, or a class if the clone is expanded.

.,TRBJ2-1,once,TRBV11-3,CASSKRGNEQFF,TGTGCCAGCAGTAAACGGGGCAATGAGCAGTTCTTC
.,TRBJ2-2,.,TRBV19,CASALGSANTGELFF,TGTGCCAGTGCTCTCGGGTCCGCGAACACCGGGGAGCTGTTTTTT
TRBD1,TRBJ2-7,.,TRBV19,CASSNRPGQGTYEQYF,TGTGCCAGTAGCAATAGACCGGGACAGGGGACCTACGAGCAGTACTTC
TRBD1,TRBJ2-7,once,TRBV7-2,CASSLAGTGGHEQYF,TGTGCCAGCAGCTTAGCAGGGACAGGGGGGCACGAGCAGTACTTC
.,TRBJ1-3,.,TRBV10-3,CAILSPRDGNTIYF,TGTGCCATCCTATCTCCCAGGGATGGAAACACCATATATTTT
.,TRBJ1-6,.,TRBV6-1,CASSELSSSYNSPLHF,TGTGCCAGCAGTGAATTATCGAGCTCCTATAATTCACCCCTCCACTTT
TRBD2,TRBJ2-3,.,TRBV7-2,CASSVASGAIDTQYF,TGTGCCAGCAGTGTGGCTAGCGGGGCCATTGATACGCAGTATTTT
.,TRBJ1-5,.,TRBV21-1,CASSKEGGGGEGPQHF,TGTGCCAGCAGCAAAGAAGGAGGGGGCGGAGAGGGGCCCCAGCATTTT
.,TRBJ1-4,.,TRBV6-6,CASSYGATNEKLFF,TGTGCCAGCAGTTACGGGGCAACTAATGAAAAACTGTTTTTT
.,TRBJ2-2,.,TRBV5-6,CASSYIPAGFTAGELFF,TGTGCCAGCAGTTACATACCCGCAGGGTTTACCGCCGGGGAGCTGTTTTTT
.,TRBJ2-5,.,TRBV2,CASSVGGRTQYF,TGTGCCAGCAGTGTGGGGGGTCGGACCCAGTACTTC
.,TRBJ2-2,.,TRBV11-2,CASSSYWVGELFF,TGTGCCAGCAGCTCATACTGGGTTGGGGAGCTGTTTTTT
.,TRBJ1-3,.,TRBV7-6,CASSPGAANTIYF,TGTGCCAGCAGCCCCGGGGCTGCAAACACCATATATTTT
.,TRBJ1-2,few,TRBV5-1,CASSLVGQAINYGYTF,TGCGCCAGCAGCTTGGTTGGGCAGGCGATTAACTATGGCTACACCTTC
TRBD1,TRBJ1-3,.,TRBV10-3,CAISLDREFSGNTIYF,TGTGCCATCAGTTTGGACAGGGAATTCTCTGGAAACACCATATATTTT
.,TRBJ2-7,few,TRBV6-5,CASSSRRGSYEQYF,TGTGCCAGCAGCTCCCGAAGGGGGTCCTACGAGCAGTACTTC
.,TRBJ2-3,.,TRBV5-1,CASSLTGLLDTQYF,TGCGCCAGCAGCTTAACCGGACTCCTAGATACGCAGTATTTT
TRBD1,TRBJ1-5,.,TRBV6-5,CASSYGQGDQPQHF,TGTGCCAGCAGTTACGGACAGGGAGATCAGCCCCAGCATTTT
.,TRBJ1-2,.,TRBV5-1,CASSTRGGGYGYTF,TGCGCCAGCAGCACCCGAGGGGGTGGGTATGGCTACACCTTC
TRBD1,TRBJ1-5,.,TRBV5-1,CASSLPPGGGSNQPQHF,TGCGCCAGCAGCTTGCCCCCAGGGGGCGGTAGCAATCAGCCCCAGCATTTT
TRBD1,TRBJ1-2,.,TRBV27,CASGDRTNYGYTF,TGTGCCAGCGGGGACAGGACTAACTATGGCTACACCTTC
.,TRBJ2-2,.,TRBV6-6,CASLREGRGTGELFF,TGTGCCAGCTTGCGAGAGGGCCGGGGGACCGGGGAGCTGTTTTTT
TRBD1,TRBJ1-6,.,TRBV5-6,CASSPQGSYNSPLHF,TGTGCCAGCAGCCCACAGGGGAGCTATAATTCACCCCTCCACTTT
.,TRBJ2-1,.,TRBV11-2,CASSSIRSGTFYNEQFF,TGTGCCAGCAGCTCAATTAGGAGCGGGACATTCTACAATGAGCAGTTCTTC
.,TRBJ1-2,once,TRBV6-6,CASSYENYGYTF,TGTGCCAGCAGTTACGAGAACTATGGCTACACCTTC
.,TRBJ1-2,.,TRBV4-1,CASSRPTLEAYGYTF,TGCGCCAGCAGCCGGCCTACACTTGAGGCCTATGGCTACACCTTC
.,TRBJ1-1,.,TRBV5-1,CASSKGVEYTEAFF,TGCGCCAGCAGCAAAGGGGTCGAGTACACTGAAGCTTTCTTT
TRBD2,TRBJ2-1,once,TRBV5-1,CASSSGTNNEQFF,TGCGCCAGCAGCTCCGGGACTAACAATGAGCAGTTCTTC
.,TRBJ2-1,.,TRBV27,CASSAGHYNEQFF,TGTGCCAGCAGTGCTGGTCACTACAATGAGCAGTTCTTC
.,TRBJ2-4,.,TRBV4-1,CASSQDVDRGEKNIQYF,TGCGCCAGCAGCCAAGATGTTGACCGAGGGGAAAAAAACATTCAGTACTTC
.,TRBJ1-2,few,TRBV4-2,CASSQEDQDYGYTF,TGTGCCAGCAGCCAAGAGGATCAGGACTATGGCTACACCTTC
.,TRBJ1-2,once,TRBV2,CANQEGDGYTF,TGTGCCAACCAAGAGGGGGATGGCTACACCTTC
.,TRBJ1-2,.,TRBV27,CASGVGYGYTF,TGTGCCAGCGGGGTGGGCTATGGCTACACCTTC
.,TRBJ2-7,.,TRBV6-1,CASSDRGRGNEQYF,TGTGCCAGCAGTGACAGGGGCCGGGGCAACGAGCAGTACTTC
.,TRBJ1-1,.,TRBV5-6,CASSTGTAYGEAFF,TGTGCCAGCAGCACCGGGACGGCATATGGGGAAGCTTTCTTT
.,TRBJ1-3,.,TRBV5-1,CASSLGQLSSGNTIYF,TGCGCCAGCAGCTTAGGCCAGCTAAGCTCTGGAAACACCATATATTTT
.,TRBJ1-1,.,TRBV6-5,CASRNRGVAEAFF,TGTGCCAGCCGTAATCGGGGGGTTGCTGAAGCTTTCTTT
.,TRBJ1-3,.,TRBV27,CASRLTGSSGNTIYF,TGTGCCAGCAGACTGACAGGAAGCTCTGGAAACACCATATATTTT
TRBD2,TRBJ2-1,once,TRBV6-5,CASSYTGLAGDNEQFF,TGTGCCAGCAGTTACACCGGACTAGCGGGGGACAATGAGCAGTTCTTC